This TCR beta chain was recorded in a study of technical replicates of blood from four donors. V was clipped by 0 bases and J by 3 bases, with 12 bases between them. The length of the CDR3 is 15 residues. CDR1 is MGHRA, CDR2 YSYEKL, per germline. Here immunoSEQ multiplex PCR was the method, and the copy in TCRdb shows in-frame clones only, minus some. The sample records around 63,000 clones, 95% to 98% being singletons. The sequence was collected from a human donor in good health. The chain links TRBV4-1 to TRBJ2-7; possible D gene TRBD1, 6 bases. Sample: T cells isolated from PBMCs. This CDR3 reads CASSQDLQGIYEQYF. DNA of the CDR3: TGCGCCAGCAGCCAAGATCTACAGGGTATCTACGAGCAGTACTTC.